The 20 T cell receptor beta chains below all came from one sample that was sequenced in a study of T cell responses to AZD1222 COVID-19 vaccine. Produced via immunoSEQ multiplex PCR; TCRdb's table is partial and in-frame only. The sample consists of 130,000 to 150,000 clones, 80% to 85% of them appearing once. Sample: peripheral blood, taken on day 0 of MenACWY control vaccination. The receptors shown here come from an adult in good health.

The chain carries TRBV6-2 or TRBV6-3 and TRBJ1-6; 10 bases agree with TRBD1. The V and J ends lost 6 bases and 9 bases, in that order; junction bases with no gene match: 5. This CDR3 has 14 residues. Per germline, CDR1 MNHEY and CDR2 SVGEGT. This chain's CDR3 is CASSTGTGVSPLHF. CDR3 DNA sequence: TGTGCCAGCAGCACCGGGACAGGGGTTTCACCCCTCCACTTT.

CDR3 sequence (DNA): TGTGCCAGCAGTTCAGGGCTTGGGGCCAACGTCCTGACTTTC. Translating it yields CASSSGLGANVLTF. The chain links TRBV27 to TRBJ2-6; a possible D gene is TRBD1 (5 bases). This CDR3 region has 14 residues. V was clipped by 4 bases and J by 3 bases, with 7 bases between them. CDR1 and CDR2 (germline): MNHEY, SMNVEV (reference sequence).

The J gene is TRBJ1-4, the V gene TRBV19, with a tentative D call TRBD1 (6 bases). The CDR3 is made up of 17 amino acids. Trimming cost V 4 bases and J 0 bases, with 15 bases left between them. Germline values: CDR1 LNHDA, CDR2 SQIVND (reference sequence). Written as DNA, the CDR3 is TGTGCCAGTAGTAGGGACATGGGATCTACAACTAATGAAAAACTGTTTTTT. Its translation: CASSRDMGSTTNEKLFF.

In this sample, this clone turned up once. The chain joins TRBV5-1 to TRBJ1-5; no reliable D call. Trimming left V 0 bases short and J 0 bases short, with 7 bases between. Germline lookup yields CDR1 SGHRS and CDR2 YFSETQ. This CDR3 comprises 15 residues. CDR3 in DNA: TGCGCCAGCAGCTTGGGGGGTTATAGCAATCAGCCCCAGCATTTT. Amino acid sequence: CASSLGGYSNQPQHF. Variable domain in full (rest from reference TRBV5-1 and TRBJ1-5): KAGVTQTPRYLIKTRGQQVTLSCSPISGHRSVSWYQQTPGQGLQFLFEYFSETQRNKGNFPGRFSGRQFSNSRSEMNVSTLELGDSALYLCASSLGGYSNQPQHFGDGTRLSIL.

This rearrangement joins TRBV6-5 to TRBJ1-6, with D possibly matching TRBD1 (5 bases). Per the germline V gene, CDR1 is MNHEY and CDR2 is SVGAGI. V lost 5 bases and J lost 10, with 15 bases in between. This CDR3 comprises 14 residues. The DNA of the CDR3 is TGTGCCAGCAGTCTGACAGCCGAGCACTCACCCCTCCACTTT. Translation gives CASSLTAEHSPLHF.

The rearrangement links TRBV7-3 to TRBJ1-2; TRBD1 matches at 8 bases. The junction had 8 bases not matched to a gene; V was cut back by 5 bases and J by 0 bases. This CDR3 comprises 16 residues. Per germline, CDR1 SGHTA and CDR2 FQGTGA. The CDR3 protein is CASSPTGATTNYGYTF. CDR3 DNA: TGTGCCAGCAGCCCGACAGGGGCGACAACTAACTATGGCTACACCTTC.

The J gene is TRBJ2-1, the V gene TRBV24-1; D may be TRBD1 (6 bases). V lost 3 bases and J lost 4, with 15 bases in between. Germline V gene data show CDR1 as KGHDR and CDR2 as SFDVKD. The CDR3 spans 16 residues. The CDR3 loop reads CATSDPTLGAYNEQFF. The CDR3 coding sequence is TGTGCCACCAGTGATCCGACGCTGGGGGCTTACAATGAGCAGTTCTTC.

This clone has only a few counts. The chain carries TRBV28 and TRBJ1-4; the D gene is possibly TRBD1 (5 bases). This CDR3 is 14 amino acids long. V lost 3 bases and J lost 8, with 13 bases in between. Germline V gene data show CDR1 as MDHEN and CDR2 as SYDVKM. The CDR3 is CASSFRQGREKLFF. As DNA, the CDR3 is TGTGCCAGCAGTTTCCGGCAGGGAAGAGAAAAACTGTTTTTT. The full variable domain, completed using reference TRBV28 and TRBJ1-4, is DVKVTQSSRYLVKRTGEKVFLECVQDMDHENMFWYRQDPGLGLRLIYFSYDVKMKEKGDIPEGYSVSREKKERFSLILESASTNQTSMYLCASSFRQGREKLFFGSGTQLSVL.

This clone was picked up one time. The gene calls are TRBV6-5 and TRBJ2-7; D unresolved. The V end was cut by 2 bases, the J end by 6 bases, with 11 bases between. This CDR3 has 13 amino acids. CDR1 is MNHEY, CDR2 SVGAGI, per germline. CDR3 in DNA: TGTGCCAGCAGTTACACAAGGGCTGGCGAGCAGTACTTC. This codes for CASSYTRAGEQYF.

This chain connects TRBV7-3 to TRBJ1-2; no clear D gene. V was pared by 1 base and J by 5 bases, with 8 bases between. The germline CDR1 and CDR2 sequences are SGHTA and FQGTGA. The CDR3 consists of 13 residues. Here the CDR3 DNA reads TGTGCCAGCAGCTTAAACCGGGATTATGGCTACACCTTC. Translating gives CASSLNRDYGYTF. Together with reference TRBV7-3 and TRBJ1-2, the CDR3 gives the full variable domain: GAGVSQTPSNKVTEKGKYVELRCDPISGHTALYWYRQSLGQGPEFLIYFQGTGAADDSGLPNDRFFAVRPEGSVSTLKIQRTERGDSAVYLCASSLNRDYGYTFGSGTRLTVV.

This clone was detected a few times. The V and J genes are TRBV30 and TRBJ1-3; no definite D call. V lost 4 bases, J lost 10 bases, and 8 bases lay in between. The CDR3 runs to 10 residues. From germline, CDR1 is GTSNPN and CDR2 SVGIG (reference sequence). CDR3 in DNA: TGTGCCTGGAAGCTGGGGACCATATATTTT. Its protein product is CAWKLGTIYF.

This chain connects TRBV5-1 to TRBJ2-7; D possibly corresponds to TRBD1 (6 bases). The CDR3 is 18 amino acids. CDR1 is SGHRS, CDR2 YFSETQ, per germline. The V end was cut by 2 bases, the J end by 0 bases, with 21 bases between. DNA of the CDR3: TGCGCCAGCAGCTTACGGTCCGGGACAATTCTGGCCTCCTACGAGCAGTACTTC. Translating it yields CASSLRSGTILASYEQYF.

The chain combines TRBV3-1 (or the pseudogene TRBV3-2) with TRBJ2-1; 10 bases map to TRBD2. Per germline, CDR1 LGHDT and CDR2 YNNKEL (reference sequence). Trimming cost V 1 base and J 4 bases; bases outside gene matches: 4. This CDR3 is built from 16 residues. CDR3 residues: CASSQGASGGYNEQFF. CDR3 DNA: TGTGCCAGCAGCCAAGGGGCTAGCGGGGGATACAATGAGCAGTTCTTC.

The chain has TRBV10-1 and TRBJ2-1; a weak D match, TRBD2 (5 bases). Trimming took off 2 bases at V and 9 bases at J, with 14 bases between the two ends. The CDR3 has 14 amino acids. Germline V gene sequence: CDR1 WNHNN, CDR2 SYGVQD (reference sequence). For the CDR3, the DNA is TGCGCCAGCAGTGAGGGAGAAGGGAGCGCTGAGCAGTTCTTC. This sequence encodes CASSEGEGSAEQFF.

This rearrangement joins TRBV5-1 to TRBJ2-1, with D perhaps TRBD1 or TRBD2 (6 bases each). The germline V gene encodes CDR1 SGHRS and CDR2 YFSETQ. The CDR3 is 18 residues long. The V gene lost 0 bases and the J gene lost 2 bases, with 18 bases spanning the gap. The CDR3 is CASSLGPGIGGAYNEQFF. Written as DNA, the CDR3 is TGCGCCAGCAGCTTGGGGCCGGGTATCGGGGGCGCCTACAATGAGCAGTTCTTC.

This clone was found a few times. As DNA, the CDR3 is TGTGCCAGCAGACCCATTGGACAGGGCACCTACGAGCAGTACGTC. Its protein product is CASRPIGQGTYEQYV. V is TRBV2 and J is TRBJ2-7, with TRBD1 matching over 8 bases. With V trimmed by 6 bases and J by 2 bases, 9 bases remained unmatched. Germline loops: CDR1 SNHLY, CDR2 FYNNEI. This CDR3 has 15 residues.

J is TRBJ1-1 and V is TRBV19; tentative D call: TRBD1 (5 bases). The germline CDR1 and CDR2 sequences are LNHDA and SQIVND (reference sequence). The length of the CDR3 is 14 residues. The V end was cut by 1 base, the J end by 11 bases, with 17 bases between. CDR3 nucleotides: TGTGCCAGTAGTATAGGCAGGGACGTGTCGGCGGCTTTCTTT. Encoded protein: CASSIGRDVSAAFF. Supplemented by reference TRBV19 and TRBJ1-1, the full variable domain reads DGGITQSPKYLFRKEGQNVTLSCEQNLNHDAMYWYRQDPGQGLRLIYYSQIVNDFQKGDIAEGYSVSREKKESFPLTVTSAQKNPTAFYLCASSIGRDVSAAFFGQGTRLTVV.

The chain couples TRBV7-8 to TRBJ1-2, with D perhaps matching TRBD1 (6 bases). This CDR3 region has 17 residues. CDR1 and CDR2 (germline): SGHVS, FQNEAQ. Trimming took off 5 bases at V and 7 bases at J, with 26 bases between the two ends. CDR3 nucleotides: TGTGCCAGCAGCCCTCAAACCGTGTCAGGGGCTTTTGGTGGCTACACCTTC. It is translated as CASSPQTVSGAFGGYTF.

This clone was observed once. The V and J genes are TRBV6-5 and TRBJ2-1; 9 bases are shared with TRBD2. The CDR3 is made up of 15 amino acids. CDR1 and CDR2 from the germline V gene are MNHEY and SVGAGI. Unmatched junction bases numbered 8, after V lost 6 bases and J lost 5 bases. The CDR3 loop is CASSPVVAGDNEQFF. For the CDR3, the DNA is TGTGCCAGCAGCCCCGTGGTAGCGGGGGACAATGAGCAGTTCTTC.

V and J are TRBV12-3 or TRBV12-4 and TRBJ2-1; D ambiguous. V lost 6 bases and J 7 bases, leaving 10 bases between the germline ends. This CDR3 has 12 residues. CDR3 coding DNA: TGTGCCAGCAGGGAAGACCGAAATGAGCAGTTCTTC. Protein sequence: CASREDRNEQFF.